These 30 T cell receptor beta chains came from one sample sequenced in a study of tumor-infiltrating lymphocytes in glioblastoma multiforme. Multiple V-beta primers and a C-beta primer amplified TCRB from RNA. In TCRdb, the multiplex PCR reads were re-called with MiXCR into one record per CDR3 protein. The sample records some 15,000 distinct CDR3 sequences, 65% to 80% being singletons. Material for sequencing was brain tumor tissue. The source of these receptors is a male donor with glioblastoma.

This rearrangement joins TRBV6-1 to TRBJ2-7; D is unresolved. The CDR3 runs to 14 residues. The V end lost 1 base, the J end lost 1 base, and 8 bases lay between the germline ends. The V gene's germline CDR1 is MNHNS and CDR2 SASEGT. The CDR3 reads CASSEGASSYEQYF. The CDR3 DNA reads TGTGCCAGCAGTGAAGGGGCTTCTTCCTACGAGCAGTACTTC.

This clonotype was picked up many times. The chain couples TRBV5-1 to TRBJ2-7; 7 nucleotides match TRBD1. The CDR3 sequence is 14 residues long. After removal of 4 bases from V and 5 bases from J, the junction contained 9 bases not matched to a gene. The germline V gene encodes CDR1 SGHRS and CDR2 YFSETQ. CDR3 region: CASSPGTVLHEQYF. The CDR3 DNA reads as TGCGCCAGCAGCCCGGGGACAGTCCTCCACGAGCAGTACTTC.

With respect to this clonotype: Germline and junction disagree at one end, which may indicate a read error. V usage is TRBV11-1 and J usage is TRBJ2-3; 12 bases agree with TRBD2. This CDR3 has 16 amino acids. CDR1 SGHAT and CDR2 FQDESV come from the germline V gene (reference sequence). Here the CDR3 reads CAGSLGLAGCIDTQYF. CDR3 sequence (DNA): TGTGCCGGCAGCTTAGGACTAGCGGGGTGCATAGATACGCAGTATTTT. Looking up the rest from reference TRBV11-1 and TRBJ2-3 gives the full variable domain: EAEVAQSPRYKITEKSQAVAFWCDPISGHATLYWYRQILGQGPELLVQFQDESVVDDSQLPKDRFSAERLKGVDSTLKIQPAELGDSAMYLCAGSLGLAGCIDTQYFGPGTRLTVL.

Details on this clonotype: At one boundary the junction diverges from the germline segment, which might be a read error. The chain recombines TRBV28 with TRBJ2-3; 12 positions agree with TRBD2. Germline V gene sequence: CDR1 MDHEN, CDR2 SYDVKM. CDR3 size: 16 residues. The CDR3 reads CASSSLTSGSTDTRYF. The CDR3 bases are TGTGCCAGCAGTTCGCTGACTAGCGGGAGTACAGATACGCGGTATTTT.

The chain uses TRBV6-4 and TRBJ2-3; D unresolved. The ends were cut back, 4 bases at V and 2 bases at J, with 10 bases in the middle. The CDR3 runs 14 residues. Germline CDR1 MRHNA, CDR2 SNTAGT. The CDR3 DNA follows: TGTGCCAGCAGTGCTTCCCGGGCCACAGATACGCAGTATTTT. It is translated as CASSASRATDTQYF.

The genes are TRBV4-3 and TRBJ2-5; D could derive from TRBD1 or TRBD2 (5 bases each). Deletions cut 5 bases from V and 10 bases from J, with 26 bases between. Germline assignment: CDR1 LGHNA and CDR2 YSLEER. This CDR3 contains 16 residues. The DNA for the CDR3 is TGCGCCAGCAGCGATTCAAATGGGGCGGGTAGGGTTGGCCAGTACTTC. Translating gives CASSDSNGAGRVGQYF.

As concerns this clonotype: Mismatch with germline at one junction end may stem from a read error. The V gene is TRBV29-1, the J gene TRBJ1-4; no clear D gene. Germline lookup yields CDR1 SQVTM and CDR2 ANQGSEA. The CDR3 extends over 13 amino acids. The CDR3 DNA is TGCAGCGCAGACACCGGAGGTCACGAAAGACTGTTTTTT. Its translation is CSADTGGHERLFF.

V gene TRBV4-3 combines with J gene TRBJ2-7; 10 positions match TRBD1. V shed 1 base, J shed 3 bases, and the junction held 9 bases outside the gene matches. This CDR3 is 17 amino acids long. Germline V gene sequence: CDR1 LGHNA, CDR2 YSLEER. The CDR3 sequence is CASSQVRDRGINYEQYF. The DNA of the CDR3 is TGCGCCAGCAGCCAAGTGCGGGACAGGGGAATAAACTACGAGCAGTACTTC.

The V gene is TRBV4-3, the J gene TRBJ2-1; tentatively, D is TRBD2 (5 bases). Trimming shortened V by 1 base and J by 10 bases, and 8 bases separated the two germline ends. The CDR3 runs 12 residues. CDR1 and CDR2 from the germline V gene are LGHNA and YSLEER. The DNA for the CDR3 is TGCGCCAGCAGCCAAGTTACGGGAGAGCAGTTCTTC. The encoded protein is CASSQVTGEQFF.

V is TRBV6-1 and J is TRBJ2-7; D tentatively reads TRBD1 or TRBD2 (5 bases each). Per the germline V gene, CDR1 is MNHNS and CDR2 is SASEGT. This CDR3 comprises 15 residues. Deletions cut 7 bases from V and 1 base from J, with 17 bases between. CDR3 protein: CASTEAHGASYEQYF. The CDR3 DNA reads TGTGCCAGCACAGAGGCCCACGGGGCTTCCTACGAGCAGTACTTC.

In regard to this clonotype: One end of the junction does not line up with germline, which may come from a read error. The CDR3 coding sequence is TGTGCCAGCGGCTTAGCGTGTCTGGACAGGGGGTGCGAGCAGTACTTT. This translates into CASGLACLDRGCEQYF. This chain links TRBV11-1 with TRBJ2-7; TRBD1 aligns across 10 bases. This CDR3 has 16 amino acids. The V gene's germline CDR1 is SGHAT and CDR2 FQDESV (reference sequence).

To note about this clonotype: The junction shows a germline mismatch at one end, possibly a read error. V gene TRBV6-5 combines with J gene TRBJ2-1; 8 bases agree with TRBD1. The CDR3 loop spans 15 amino acids. CDR1 and CDR2 from the germline V gene are MNHEY and SVGAGI. CDR3 in amino acids: CASSSQGADNNEEFF. The CDR3 DNA is TGTGCCAGCAGCTCCCAGGGGGCAGACAACAATGAGGAGTTCTTC.

This clonotype came up once. For the CDR3, the DNA is TGCGCCAGCAGCTCGGGACTAGCCGGGGCCGAGACCCAGTACTTC. It translates to CASSSGLAGAETQYF. This chain joins TRBV5-1 and TRBJ2-5, with TRBD2 identical over 9 bases. With V trimmed by 3 bases and J by 5 bases, 8 bases remained unmatched. CDR1 and CDR2 (germline): SGHRS, YFSETQ. This CDR3 region has 15 residues.

The chain recombines TRBV12-3 or TRBV12-4 with TRBJ2-5; a possible D gene is TRBD1 (5 bases). The CDR3 spans 16 residues. Trimming pared 5 bases from V and 5 bases from J, leaving 21 bases between. CDR3 in amino acids: CASSTTAWQGEETQYF. CDR3 DNA: TGTGCCAGCAGTACAACGGCGTGGCAGGGTGAGGAGACCCAGTACTTC.

To note about this clonotype: One junction end does not reproduce the germline sequence, and a read error may be involved. The CDR3 is CASSLYPANTSIDTQYF. As DNA, the CDR3 is TGTGCCAGCAGCTTATACCCTGCAAACACTAGCATAGATACGCAGTATTTT. The J gene is TRBJ2-3, the V gene TRBV11-2, with D perhaps TRBD2 (6 bases). CDR1 and CDR2 from the germline V gene are SGHAT and FQNNGV. CDR3 length equals 17 residues.

Regarding this clonotype: The CDR3 ends on some other residue instead of the conserved phenylalanine or tryptophan, so this is likely a read error. The DNA is omitted, as the CDR3 cannot be located on it reliably, and the CDR3 follows TCRdb's listing. This chain uses TRBV6-5 with TRBJ1-1; TRBD1, the table's D call, lacks a check against the DNA. The CDR3 is 14 amino acids long, termini counted. The germline V gene has CDR1 MNHEY and CDR2 SVGAGI. CDR3 amino acids: CAGSYQDEGTEAFL.

With respect to this clonotype: The junction departs from the called germline gene at one end, perhaps through a read error. The genes are TRBV11-2 and TRBJ2-2; D uncertain. The CDR3 runs 12 residues. The V gene's germline CDR1 is SGHAT and CDR2 FQNNGV. The CDR3 reads CASSLNEFREVF. CDR3 bases: TGTGCCAGCAGCTTAAATGAATTCCGTGAGGTTTTT. The full variable domain, its missing parts supplied by reference TRBV11-2 and TRBJ2-2, is EAGVAQSPRYKIIEKRQSVAFWCNPISGHATLYWYQQILGQGPKLLIQFQNNGVVDDSQLPKDRFSAERLKGVDSTLKIQPAKLEDSAVYLCASSLNEFREVFGEGSRLTVL.

This clonotype came up a few times. The chain has TRBV11-3 and TRBJ1-3; D gene ambiguous. The CDR3 covers 15 residues. V was trimmed by 0 bases and J by 9 bases, leaving 15 bases between them. In germline, CDR1 is SGHNT, CDR2 YENEEA. The CDR3 spells CASSLDPSGRSTIYF. CDR3 coding DNA: TGTGCCAGCAGCTTAGATCCGTCGGGTAGGAGCACCATATATTTT.

In its sample, this clonotype was seen a few times. Here the CDR3 reads CASRKIRGIYNEQFF. The CDR3 bases are TGTGCCAGCAGGAAAATTAGGGGGATCTACAATGAGCAGTTCTTC. The chain is built from TRBV11-2 and TRBJ2-1; tentatively, D is TRBD1 (6 bases). Looked up from germline, CDR1 is SGHAT and CDR2 is FQNNGV. The V end was cut by 6 bases, the J end by 3 bases, with 15 bases between. The CDR3 loop spans 15 amino acids.

About this clonotype: The missing conserved phenylalanine or tryptophan at the end of this CDR3 makes a read error likely. The CDR3 region is CASSQDVGYNEQFL. The CDR3 DNA reads as TGTGCCAGCAGCCAAGATGTGGGTTACAATGAGCAGTTCCTC. The gene calls are TRBV14 and TRBJ2-1, with D hard to call. This CDR3 region has 14 residues. Germline V CDR1 and CDR2: SGHDN, FVKESK. V lost 0 bases to trimming and J lost 4 bases, with 7 bases between them.

As regards this clonotype: One junction end disagrees with the germline gene, perhaps due to a read error. The chain uses TRBV11-1 and TRBJ2-7, with D possibly being TRBD2 (6 bases). This CDR3 contains 13 residues. In germline, CDR1 is SGHAT, CDR2 FQDESV (reference sequence). The CDR3: CTSTLDRGYEQYF. CDR3 in DNA: TGTACCAGCACCCTGGATCGGGGGTACGAGCAGTATTTC.

This clonotype was counted a few times. The rearrangement joins TRBV29-1 to TRBJ2-7; D unclear. Deletions cut 4 bases from V and 0 bases from J, with 7 bases between. The CDR3 totals 12 residues. CDR1 is SQVTM and CDR2 is ANQGSEA in the germline V gene. Here the CDR3 reads CSVVAISYEQYF. The CDR3 bases are TGCAGCGTTGTGGCGATCTCCTACGAGCAGTACTTC.

V usage is TRBV20-1 and J usage is TRBJ2-1; D might be TRBD2 (6 bases). The germline gives CDR1 DFQATT, CDR2 SNEGSKA (reference sequence). This CDR3 has 13 residues. Trimming took off 5 bases at V and 4 bases at J, with 12 bases between the two ends. The CDR3 region is CSAHGGEYNEQFF. DNA of the CDR3: TGCAGTGCTCATGGCGGGGAGTACAATGAGCAGTTCTTC.

For this clonotype: This may be a read error: a much more frequent sequence differs by one nucleotide. The chain is built from TRBV2 and TRBJ2-7, with 10 bases fitting TRBD1. Germline values: CDR1 SNHLY, CDR2 FYNNEI. J lost 6 bases, V lost 7 bases, and 12 bases had no gene match. This CDR3 comprises 15 residues. CDR3 sequence: CASTCHGGQGIEQYF. CDR3 DNA: TGTGCCAGCACCTGCCACGGGGGACAGGGGATCGAGCAGTACTTC.

The CDR3 spells CASSLDRYTQDTEAFF. The CDR3 region has the DNA TGCGCCAGCAGCCTAGATCGCTACACGCAGGACACTGAAGCTTTCTTT. The chain carries TRBV4-1 and TRBJ1-1; D is unclear. The CDR3 sequence is 16 residues long. With 4 bases removed from V and 3 bases from J, the gap between germline ends came to 18 bases. Germline V gene data show CDR1 as MGHRA and CDR2 as YSYEKL.

This clonotype appeared a single time. The germline gene is not matched at one end of the junction; a read error may be the cause. V gene TRBV7-9 combines with J gene TRBJ2-5; D is uncertain. The CDR3 consists of 13 residues. Germline assignment: CDR1 SEHNR and CDR2 FQNEAQ (reference sequence). CDR3 DNA: TGCGTCAGCAGCTATGGCGTTCAAGAGACCCAGTACTTC. Residues: CVSSYGVQETQYF.

The CDR3 reads CSAMPCGPYNEQFF. CDR3 DNA sequence: TGCAGTGCTATGCCATGCGGCCCCTACAATGAGCAGTTCTTC. The J gene is TRBJ2-1, the V gene TRBV20-1; D is ambiguous. The germline gives CDR1 DFQATT, CDR2 SNEGSKA (reference sequence). The CDR3 length is 14 residues. V dropped 4 bases and J dropped 2 bases, with 12 bases sitting between them.

Details on this clonotype: A much larger clone is a single base away; this may be a read error. CDR3 region: CASSPRNKDYGYTF. The CDR3 DNA reads TGTGCCAGCAGCCCTCGCAACAAGGACTATGGCTACACCTTC. This sequence joins TRBV5-6 and TRBJ1-2; D remains unclear. V lost 4 bases and J lost 3, with 13 bases in between. CDR1 and CDR2 from the germline V gene are SGHDT and YYEEEE. The CDR3 spans 14 residues. Supplemented by reference TRBV5-6 and TRBJ1-2, the full variable domain reads DAGVTQSPTHLIKTRGQQVTLRCSPKSGHDTVSWYQQALGQGPQFIFQYYEEEERQRGNFPDRFSGHQFPNYSSELNVNALLLGDSALYLCASSPRNKDYGYTFGSGTRLTVV.

This clonotype was recorded a few times. The chain couples TRBV5-6 to TRBJ2-3; the match to TRBD2 covers 8 bases. The CDR3 has 16 amino acids. Germline V gene sequence: CDR1 SGHDT, CDR2 YYEEEE. V shed 2 bases, J shed 4 bases, and the junction held 9 bases outside the gene matches. Written as DNA, the CDR3 is TGTGCCAGCAGCTTCGGAGTAGCGGGATTCGCAGATACGCAGTATTTT. Amino acid sequence: CASSFGVAGFADTQYF.

The genes are TRBV6-5 and TRBJ2-1; D gene ambiguous. V was clipped by 2 bases and J by 5 bases, with 1 base between them. Germline CDR1 MNHEY, CDR2 SVGAGI. The CDR3 has 11 amino acids. The CDR3 protein is CASSYDNEQFF. The CDR3 DNA follows: TGTGCCAGCAGTTACGACAATGAGCAGTTCTTC.